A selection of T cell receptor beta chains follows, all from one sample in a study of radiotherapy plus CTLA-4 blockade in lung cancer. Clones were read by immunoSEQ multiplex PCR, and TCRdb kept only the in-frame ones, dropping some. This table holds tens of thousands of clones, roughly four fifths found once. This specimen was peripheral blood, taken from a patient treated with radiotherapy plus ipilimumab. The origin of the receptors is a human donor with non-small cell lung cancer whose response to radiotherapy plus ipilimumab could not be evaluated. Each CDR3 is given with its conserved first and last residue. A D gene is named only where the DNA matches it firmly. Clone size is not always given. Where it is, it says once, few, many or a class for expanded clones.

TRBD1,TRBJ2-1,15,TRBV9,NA,CASSARQGTYNEQFF,TGTGCCAGCAGCGCCCGACAGGGGACCTACAATGAGCAGTTCTTC
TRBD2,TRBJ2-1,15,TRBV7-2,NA,CASSLAASGYNEQFF,TGTGCCAGCAGCTTAGCTGCTAGCGGGTACAATGAGCAGTTCTTC
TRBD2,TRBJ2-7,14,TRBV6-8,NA,CASNPKRGPHEQYF,TGTGCCAGCAACCCGAAGCGGGGGCCCCACGAGCAGTACTTC
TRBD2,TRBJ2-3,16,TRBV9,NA,CASSVMAGGGSDTQYF,TGTGCCAGCAGCGTAATGGCGGGAGGAGGGTCAGATACGCAGTATTTT
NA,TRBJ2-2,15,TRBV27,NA,CASSLTETNTGELFF,TGTGCCAGCAGTTTGACTGAAACGAACACCGGGGAGCTGTTTTTT
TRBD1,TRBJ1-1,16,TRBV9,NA,CASSVGGTGGRTEAFF,TGTGCCAGCAGCGTAGGAGGGACAGGGGGCCGGACTGAAGCTTTCTTT
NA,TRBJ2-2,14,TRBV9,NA,CASSVYLNTGELFF,TGTGCCAGCAGCGTTTACTTGAACACCGGGGAGCTGTTTTTT
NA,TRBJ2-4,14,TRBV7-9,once,CASSLRIAKNIQYF,TGTGCCAGCAGCTTGAGAATAGCCAAAAACATTCAGTACTTC
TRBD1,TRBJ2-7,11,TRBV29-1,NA,CSVGQGIEQYF,TGCAGCGTTGGACAGGGGATCGAGCAGTACTTC
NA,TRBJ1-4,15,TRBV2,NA,CASRESGTPNEKLFF,TGTGCCAGCAGGGAATCCGGGACACCCAATGAAAAACTGTTTTTT
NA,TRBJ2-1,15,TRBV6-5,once,CASSPSGYSYNEQFF,TGTGCCAGCAGCCCGAGCGGATACTCCTACAATGAGCAGTTCTTC
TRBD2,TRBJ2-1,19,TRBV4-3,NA,CASSQGTSGLLLSYNEQFF,TGCGCCAGCAGCCAAGGGACTAGCGGGCTCCTATTATCCTACAATGAGCAGTTCTTC
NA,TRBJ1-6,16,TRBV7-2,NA,CASSLGSRGGGSPLHF,TGTGCCAGCAGCTTAGGTTCCCGCGGCGGAGGTTCACCCCTCCACTTT
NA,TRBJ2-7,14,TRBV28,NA,CASTRLGPANEQYF,TGTGCCAGCACCCGTCTAGGTCCGGCCAACGAGCAGTACTTC
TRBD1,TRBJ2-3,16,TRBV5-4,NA,CASSLLDRGTTDTQYF,TGTGCCAGCAGCTTGTTAGACAGGGGGACAACAGATACGCAGTATTTT
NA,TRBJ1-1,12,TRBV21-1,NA,CASMLVATEAFF,TGTGCCAGCATGTTGGTGGCCACTGAAGCTTTCTTT
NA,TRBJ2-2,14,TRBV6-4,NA,CASSPTGTTGELFF,TGTGCCAGCAGCCCCACAGGGACGACCGGGGAGCTGTTTTTT
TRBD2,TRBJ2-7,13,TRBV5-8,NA,CASSWEGYNEQYF,TGTGCCAGCAGCTGGGAGGGGTACAACGAGCAGTACTTC
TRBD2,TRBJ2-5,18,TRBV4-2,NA,CASSQALRIAGVIETQYF,TGTGCCAGCAGCCAAGCCCTTCGAATAGCGGGAGTTATAGAGACCCAGTACTTC
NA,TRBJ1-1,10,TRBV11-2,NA,CASSLDLAFF,TGTGCCAGCAGCTTAGATCTAGCTTTCTTT
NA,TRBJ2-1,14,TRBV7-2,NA,CASSPPGQLNEQFF,TGTGCCAGCAGCCCCCCCGGACAGCTCAATGAGCAGTTCTTC
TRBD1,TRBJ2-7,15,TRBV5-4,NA,CASSLGRTGDHEQYF,TGTGCCAGCAGCTTGGGCCGGACAGGGGACCACGAGCAGTACTTC
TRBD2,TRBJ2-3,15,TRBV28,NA,CASEGGGRATDTQYF,TGTGCCAGCGAGGGAGGCGGGAGGGCCACAGATACGCAGTATTTT